Below are 8 T cell receptor beta chains sequenced from a single sample in a study of T cell responses to AZD1222 COVID-19 vaccine. Generated by immunoSEQ multiplex PCR, the TCRdb table keeps only in-frame clones and is missing some. The table has 65,000 to 85,000 clones, 70% to 90% seen once. Source: peripheral blood, taken on day 0 of AZD1222 vaccination. The receptors come from an adult in good health.

The chain uses TRBV4-3 and TRBJ2-1, with 10 bases matching TRBD2. The CDR3 runs to 16 residues. V dropped 2 bases and J dropped 9; count of bases not matched to a gene: 10. The V gene's germline CDR1 is LGHNA and CDR2 YSLEER. This CDR3 is CASSQLAGGTGGEQFF. The CDR3 DNA is TGCGCCAGCAGCCAATTAGCGGGGGGCACAGGGGGTGAGCAGTTCTTC.

In regard to this clone: This sample also contains other DNA sequences that code for the same CDR3. The chain uses TRBV29-1 and TRBJ1-1; D remains unclear. Germline V CDR1 and CDR2: SQVTM, ANQGSEA. The length of the CDR3 is 11 residues. V was trimmed by 7 bases and J by 5 bases, leaving 11 bases between them. Written as DNA, the CDR3 is TGCAGCGGGCGTCGGGATACTGAAGCTTTCTTT. Its protein product is CSGRRDTEAFF. The full variable domain, with the rest looked up from reference TRBV29-1 and TRBJ1-1, is SAVISQKPSRDICQRGTSLTIQCQVDSQVTMMFWYRQQPGQSLTLIATANQGSEATYESGFVIDKFPISRPNLTFSTLTVSNMSPEDSSIYLCSGRRDTEAFFGQGTRLTVV.

CDR3 in DNA: TGTGCCAGCACGCGCCAGGGGGCGGGTATTGCAGATACGCAGTATTTT. Translated, it gives CASTRQGAGIADTQYF. V usage is TRBV21-1 and J usage is TRBJ2-3; the D call TRBD1 from the table was never checked on the DNA. TRBV21-1 is assigned pseudogene status. This CDR3 comprises 16 residues.

The chain employs TRBV18 and TRBJ1-1; the D is unclear. V lost 6 bases to trimming and J lost 2 bases, with 10 bases between them. CDR1 is KGHSH, CDR2 LQKENI, per germline. This CDR3 contains 13 residues. The CDR3 sequence: CASSTEINTEAFF. Written as DNA, the CDR3 is TGTGCCAGCTCCACAGAGATTAACACTGAAGCTTTCTTT.

J is TRBJ2-7 and V is TRBV5-1, with 7 bases lining up with TRBD1. CDR1 is SGHRS and CDR2 is YFSETQ in the germline V gene. CDR3 length: 14 residues. The trim removed 0 bases at V and 2 bases at J, leaving 2 bases unmatched. The CDR3, as DNA: TGCGCCAGCAGCTTGGGGGACAGTCCCTACGAGCAGTACTTC. Protein sequence: CASSLGDSPYEQYF. Using reference TRBV5-1 and TRBJ2-7 for the parts outside the CDR3, the full variable domain is KAGVTQTPRYLIKTRGQQVTLSCSPISGHRSVSWYQQTPGQGLQFLFEYFSETQRNKGNFPGRFSGRQFSNSRSEMNVSTLELGDSALYLCASSLGDSPYEQYFGPGTRLTVT.

The genes are TRBV4-1 and TRBJ1-6; D is unclear. The germline V gene has CDR1 MGHRA and CDR2 YSYEKL. CDR3 size: 13 residues. Trimming stripped 0 bases from V and 8 bases from J, with 5 bases between. The chain's CDR3 is CASSQEVDSPLHF. The CDR3, as DNA: TGCGCCAGCAGCCAAGAGGTAGATTCACCCCTCCACTTT.

The chain carries TRBV25-1 and TRBJ2-7, with 11 bases aligning to TRBD2. The CDR3 has 17 residues. Germline values: CDR1 MGHDK, CDR2 SYGVNS. Trimming took 1 base from V and 1 from J; bases not matched to a gene: 6. The DNA for the CDR3 is TGTGCCAGCAGTGAATTGTCTAGCGGGGGGTATTCCTACGAGCAGTACTTC. As protein: CASSELSSGGYSYEQYF.

Turning to this clone: Within the sample, other DNA sequences also encode this same CDR3. The V gene is TRBV15, the J gene TRBJ2-7, with a tentative D call TRBD1 (5 bases). The CDR3 spans 13 residues. V was shortened by 0 bases and J by 5 bases, with 8 bases between the two germline ends. Germline V gene lookup returns CDR1 LNHNV and CDR2 YYDKDF (reference sequence). Here the CDR3 reads CATSRDARDEQYF. CDR3 coding DNA: TGTGCCACCAGCAGAGACGCCAGGGACGAGCAGTACTTC.